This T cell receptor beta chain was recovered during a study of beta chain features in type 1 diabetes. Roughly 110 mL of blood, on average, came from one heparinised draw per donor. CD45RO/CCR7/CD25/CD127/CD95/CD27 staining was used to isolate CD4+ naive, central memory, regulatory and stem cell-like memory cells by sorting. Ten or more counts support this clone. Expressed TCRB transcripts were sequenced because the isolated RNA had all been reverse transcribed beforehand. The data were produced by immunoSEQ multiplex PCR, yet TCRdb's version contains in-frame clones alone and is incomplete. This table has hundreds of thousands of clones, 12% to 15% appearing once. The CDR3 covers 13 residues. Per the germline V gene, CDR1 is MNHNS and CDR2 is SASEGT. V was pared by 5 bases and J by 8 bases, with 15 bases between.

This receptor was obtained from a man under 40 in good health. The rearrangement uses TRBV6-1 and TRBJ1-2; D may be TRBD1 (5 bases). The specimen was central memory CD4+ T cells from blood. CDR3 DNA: TGTGCCAGCAGTAGAGACAGCCCAGGAGGCTACACCTTC. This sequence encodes CASSRDSPGGYTF.